This T cell receptor beta chain derives from a study of neoadjuvant anti-PD-1 for oral cavity cancer. Study at large: Nivolumab at 3 mg/kg was mostly given biweekly, three to four doses, pre-surgery.

The CDR3 spans 15 residues. V lost 8 bases and J 7 bases, leaving 23 bases between the germline ends. Germline lookup yields CDR1 MNHNS and CDR2 SASEGT. This clone was counted only a few times. Antigen unknown. Findings and limits, study-wide: After neoadjuvant nivolumab, PBMC T cell clonality was significantly higher in non-responders than responders.

Measured with immunoSEQ multiplex PCR; TCRdb has only the in-frame clones, and not every one. This sample has about 13,000 clones, with approximately 80% found just once. Patients had HPV-negative, locally advanced oral cavity squamous cell carcinoma. This specimen consisted of PBMCs, obtained before nivolumab (anti-PD-1) treatment. The chain uses TRBV6-1 and TRBJ1-2; tentative D call: TRBD1 (5 bases). The clonotype comes from a person aged 35 to 85 with oral cavity squamous cell carcinoma. The CDR3 loop is CASAPLGSAGSGYTF. The DNA for the CDR3 is TGTGCCAGCGCCCCTTTAGGCTCGGCAGGGTCTGGCTACACCTTC.